This TCR beta chain appears in the sequencing data of a study of shared clonotypes between healthy human individuals. Germline assignment: CDR1 SEHNR and CDR2 FQNEAQ (reference sequence). The CDR3 is made up of 15 amino acids. V lost 6 bases to trimming and J lost 2 bases, with 14 bases between them. From CD4+ cells came CD45RA+ naive and CD45RA-negative memory subsets. The repertoire was sequenced with immunoSEQ multiplex PCR; TCRdb's copy has only in-frame clones and lacks some. The repertoire holds about 2 million clones, with roughly 96% as singletons. The rearrangement joins TRBV7-9 to TRBJ2-1, with D possibly being TRBD2 (6 bases). The clonotype originates from a man aged 18 to 29 in good health. Material for sequencing was naive CD4+ T cells sorted from blood. Subset: CD45RA+ positively selected. Here the CDR3 DNA reads TGTGCCAGCAGGCCCCGGGACTTTGCCTACAATGAGCAGTTCTTC. Amino acid sequence: CASRPRDFAYNEQFF.